This T cell receptor (beta chain) is from a study of T cells in Graves' hyperthyroidism and ophthalmopathy. General observations from the study: Ophthalmopathy was identified by the model a median 6.5 months ahead of onset.

CDR1 and CDR2 from the germline V gene are SQVTM and ANQGSEA. The CDR3 runs to 16 residues. Trimming removed 6 bases at V and 0 bases at J, with 17 bases between. TCR beta CDR3 regions were amplified from RNA transcripts. When the TCR CDR3 underwent first-round RT-PCR, the HTBI primer set was used. TCRdb passed the multiplex PCR reads through MiXCR, listing each CDR3 protein once. The sample carries some 550,000 distinct CDR3 sequences, 16% recorded once. Concerning this clonotype: Its target is not known.

The origin of this receptor is a woman in her thirties or forties with Graves' ophthalmopathy. The specimen sequenced was blood. The gene calls are TRBV29-1 and TRBJ2-2, with D tentatively TRBD1 or TRBD2 (5 bases each). The CDR3 spells CSVITGPITNTGELFF. As DNA, the CDR3 is TGCAGCGTGATAACGGGGCCGATTACGAACACCGGGGAGCTGTTTTTT.